Listed below are T cell receptor beta chains from one sample, sequenced in a study of T cell responses to AZD1222 COVID-19 vaccine. Here immunoSEQ multiplex PCR was the method, and the copy in TCRdb shows in-frame clones only, minus some. Among about 120,000 clones listed, 70% to 90% were seen once. The input for sequencing was peripheral blood, taken on day 0 of MenACWY control vaccination. These receptors were taken from an adult in good health. The CDR3 runs from the conserved cysteine through the conserved F or W. D genes are given only for firm matches. Some rows have no size entry. The others give once, few or many, or a class for an expanded clone.

J: TRBJ1-2; D: -; size: few; V: TRBV9; DNA: TGTGCCAGCAGCGTAAGCCCCAGGACCTATGGCTACACCTTC; CDR3: CASSVSPRTYGYTF
J: TRBJ2-4; D: -; size: few; V: TRBV28; DNA: TGTGCCAGCAGCCTAACGGAGGGTCTGAACATTCAGTACTTC; CDR3: CASSLTEGLNIQYF
J: TRBJ1-3; D: -; size: -; V: TRBV7-9; DNA: TGTGCCAGCAGCTTAGCGGGACGGGACATATATTTT; CDR3: CASSLAGRDIYF
J: TRBJ1-6; D: TRBD1; size: -; V: TRBV6-6; DNA: TGTGCCAGCAGTTACCAGGGGGCTGAGAATTCACCCCTCCACTTT; CDR3: CASSYQGAENSPLHF
J: TRBJ2-5; D: -; size: -; V: TRBV28; DNA: TGTGCCAGCAGTTCCATCCACACCCCATTACAAGAGACCCAGTACTTC; CDR3: CASSSIHTPLQETQYF
J: TRBJ1-2; D: -; size: -; V: TRBV19; DNA: TGTGCCAGTAGTATAGATAATGGGTTCTATGGCTACACCTTC; CDR3: CASSIDNGFYGYTF
J: TRBJ1-2; D: -; size: -; V: TRBV18; DNA: TGTGCCAGCTCATTAGGAGAGAACTATGGCTACACCTTC; CDR3: CASSLGENYGYTF
J: TRBJ2-7; D: -; size: few; V: TRBV5-5; DNA: TGTGCCAGCAGCCCCTTCGGGAACCCCTACGAGCAGTACTTC; CDR3: CASSPFGNPYEQYF
J: TRBJ1-5; D: -; size: -; V: TRBV7-2; DNA: TGTGCCAGCAGCTTAGATGGGCAGGGTGAACAGCCCCAGCATTTT; CDR3: CASSLDGQGEQPQHF
J: TRBJ2-5; D: -; size: once; V: TRBV7-9; DNA: TGTGCCAGCAGTGGGGAGACCCAGTACTTC; CDR3: CASSGETQYF
J: TRBJ1-3; D: -; size: -; V: TRBV10-1; DNA: TGCGCCAGCAGTCAAAAGGGGGGGCTCTCTGGAAACACCATATATTTT; CDR3: CASSQKGGLSGNTIYF